This is a list of T cell receptor beta chains from one sample in a study of beta chain features in type 1 diabetes. Profiling relied on immunoSEQ multiplex PCR, and the TCRdb table lists in-frame clones only, not all of them. In the table there are fewer than 550,000 clones, about an eighth of which are singletons. The sequenced sample was naive CD4+ T cells from blood. The receptors shown here come from a woman aged 18-35 years in good health. Each CDR3 is given with its conserved first and last residue. The D gene is left open where the match is weak. Part of the rows lack a size; the others show once, few, many or a class for expanded clones.

cdr3_aa cdr3_nt cdr3_length clone_size d_call j_call v_call
CASSIPGLAGGRTDTQYF TGTGCCAGTAGTATCCCCGGACTAGCGGGGGGGCGAACAGATACGCAGTATTTT 18 few TRBD2 TRBJ2-3 TRBV19
CASSQSPKPLAGVTDTQYF TGCGCCAGCAGTCAATCGCCGAAACCACTAGCGGGGGTAACAGATACGCAGTATTTT 19 NA TRBD2 TRBJ2-3 TRBV23-1
CASRRGASEYNEQFF TGTGCCAGCCGTAGGGGAGCCTCCGAATACAATGAGCAGTTCTTC 15 NA NA TRBJ2-1 TRBV18
CASSPLFSPLHF TGCGCCAGCAGCCCCCTCTTCTCACCCCTCCACTTT 12 NA NA TRBJ1-6 TRBV4-1
CSTREGEGYTF TGCAGCACCCGGGAAGGCGAGGGCTACACCTTC 11 many NA TRBJ1-2 TRBV29-1
CASSLGLAGGWNIQYF TGTGCCAGCAGCTTAGGACTAGCGGGGGGTTGGAACATTCAGTACTTC 16 NA TRBD2 TRBJ2-4 TRBV7-2
CASSFGYGYTF TGTGCCAGCAGCTTTGGCTATGGCTACACCTTC 11 few NA TRBJ1-2 TRBV11-2
CASGLVTGGTRRVEQFF TGTGCTAGTGGTTTGGTAACAGGGGGGACCCGAAGGGTTGAGCAGTTCTTC 17 few TRBD1 TRBJ2-1 TRBV12-5
CASSSRQAHTQYF TGTGCCAGCAGCTCGAGACAGGCGCATACGCAGTATTTT 13 few NA TRBJ2-3 TRBV7-3
CSVAVGLVRTDTQYF TGCAGCGTTGCCGTCGGACTAGTCCGTACAGATACGCAGTATTTT 15 NA TRBD2 TRBJ2-3 TRBV29-1
CASSVYTEQFF TGTGCCAGCAGCGTATACACTGAGCAGTTCTTC 11 few NA TRBJ2-1 TRBV7-2
CASSQGDTEQFF TGTGCCAGCAGCCAAGGGGACACTGAGCAGTTCTTC 12 few NA TRBJ2-1 TRBV4-2
CATSRDAGDEKLFF TGTGCCACCAGCAGGGATGCAGGGGACGAAAAACTGTTTTTT 14 few NA TRBJ1-4 TRBV15
CASSRGLRETQYF TGCGCCAGCAGCCGGGGACTACGGGAGACCCAGTACTTC 13 few TRBD2 TRBJ2-5 TRBV4-3
CASSSGPGGDEQFF TGCGCCAGCAGCTCGGGGCCGGGGGGCGACGAGCAGTTCTTC 14 few NA TRBJ2-1 TRBV5-1
CSVVAGWNTGELFF TGCAGCGTTGTGGCAGGGTGGAACACCGGGGAGCTGTTTTTT 14 NA NA TRBJ2-2 TRBV29-1
CASRMTAGNTIYF TGTGCCAGCAGGATGACAGCTGGAAACACCATATATTTT 13 NA NA TRBJ1-3 TRBV14
CASSAQAGNTIYF TGTGCCAGCAGCGCGCAGGCTGGAAACACCATATATTTT 13 NA NA TRBJ1-3 TRBV7-9
CASSLSGRNTGELFF TGTGCCAGCAGCTTATCGGGACGGAACACCGGGGAGCTGTTTTTT 15 NA NA TRBJ2-2 TRBV7-9
CASSLRWNTGELFF TGTGCCAGCTCTCTCCGGTGGAACACCGGGGAGCTGTTTTTT 14 few NA TRBJ2-2 TRBV18
CASTNWGKVYEQYF TGTGCCAGCACCAACTGGGGGAAAGTCTACGAGCAGTACTTC 14 NA NA TRBJ2-7 TRBV21-1
CASSPRTDTYEQYF TGCGCCAGCAGCCCCCGGACCGATACCTACGAGCAGTACTTC 14 once NA TRBJ2-7 TRBV4-3
CASSLARLVDTGELFF TGTGCCAGCAGCTTAGCGCGGCTAGTTGACACCGGGGAGCTGTTTTTT 16 NA NA TRBJ2-2 TRBV7-6
CASSSRGDISTDTQYF TGTGCCAGCAGTTCCCGGGGGGACATATCCACAGATACGCAGTATTTT 16 NA NA TRBJ2-3 TRBV28
CASSQVTTKETQYF TGTGCCAGCAGCCAAGTAACTACCAAAGAGACCCAGTACTTC 14 few NA TRBJ2-5 TRBV4-2
CASSPPWETQYF TGTGCCAGCAGCCCCCCTTGGGAGACCCAGTACTTC 12 few NA TRBJ2-5 TRBV7-2
CASSDRTPYNEQFF TGTGCCAGCAGTGACAGGACTCCCTACAATGAGCAGTTCTTC 14 NA NA TRBJ2-1 TRBV6-1
CASSYRDGYTF TGCGCCAGCAGTTACAGGGATGGCTACACCTTC 11 few NA TRBJ1-2 TRBV4-3
CASRGTVNYGYTF TGTGCCAGCAGGGGGACAGTTAACTATGGCTACACCTTC 13 NA TRBD1 TRBJ1-2 TRBV27
CSAGGDTEAFF TGCAGTGCTGGGGGAGACACAGAAGCTTTCTTT 11 few NA TRBJ1-1 TRBV20-1
CASSYQVHLYGYTF TGTGCCAGCAGTTATCAGGTTCATCTCTATGGCTACACCTTC 14 few NA TRBJ1-2 TRBV6-6
CASSLLGPYNEQFF TGTGCCAGCAGCCTCCTGGGCCCCTACAATGAGCAGTTCTTC 14 NA NA TRBJ2-1 TRBV7-9
CASSEQGTDTQYF TGCGCCAGCAGTGAACAGGGCACAGATACGCAGTATTTT 13 NA NA TRBJ2-3 TRBV5-1
CASSPRQYGYTF TGTGCCAGTAGTCCCCGACAGTATGGCTACACCTTC 12 few NA TRBJ1-2 TRBV19
CASSPPRGAGELFF TGTGCCAGCTCACCACCGAGGGGAGCCGGGGAGCTGTTTTTT 14 few NA TRBJ2-2 TRBV18
CAWSEATGLNQPQHF TGTGCCTGGAGTGAGGCGACAGGGCTAAATCAGCCCCAGCATTTT 15 NA TRBD1 TRBJ1-5 TRBV30
CASSPDGTGEEKLFF TGTGCCAGCTCACCAGACGGGACAGGGGAGGAAAAACTGTTTTTT 15 NA TRBD1 TRBJ1-4 TRBV18
CATSRVASGNTIYF TGTGCCACCAGCAGAGTAGCCTCTGGAAACACCATATATTTT 14 NA NA TRBJ1-3 TRBV15
CASSFSAGGAGNEQFF TGTGCCAGCAGTTTTTCAGCGGGAGGCGCTGGGAATGAGCAGTTCTTC 16 few TRBD2 TRBJ2-1 TRBV28
CALGRTYYEQYF TGTGCCTTGGGGAGGACCTATTACGAGCAGTACTTC 12 NA NA TRBJ2-7 TRBV30
CASSYRNSYNEQFF TGTGCCAGCAGTTACCGGAACTCCTACAATGAGCAGTTCTTC 14 NA NA TRBJ2-1 TRBV6-5
CASSLFHPSGGAKNIQYF TGTGCCAGCAGCTTATTTCATCCGTCGGGCGGGGCCAAAAACATTCAGTACTTC 18 few NA TRBJ2-4 TRBV7-9
CASSIRGQQETQYF TGTGCCAGTAGTATCCGCGGACAGCAAGAGACCCAGTACTTC 14 NA NA TRBJ2-5 TRBV19
CASSLHRGANEKLFF TGCGCCAGCAGCTTGCACAGGGGTGCTAATGAAAAACTGTTTTTT 15 few TRBD1 TRBJ1-4 TRBV5-1
CARKSGSEETQYF TGTGCTCGCAAGTCGGGGTCCGAAGAGACCCAGTACTTC 13 few NA TRBJ2-5 TRBV30
CASSPGTGDEQYF TGTGCCAGCAGCCCGGGGACTGGCGACGAGCAGTACTTC 13 NA NA TRBJ2-7 TRBV7-2
CASSQANLGGTDTNEQFF TGCGCCAGCAGCCAGGCTAACTTGGGTGGCACCGACACCAATGAGCAGTTCTTC 18 NA NA TRBJ2-1 TRBV4-3
CASRFDRGRTPLTDTQYF TGTGCCAGCAGATTTGACAGGGGCAGGACCCCACTCACAGATACGCAGTATTTT 18 NA TRBD1 TRBJ2-3 TRBV2
CSVALGLGAYEQYF TGCAGCGTTGCTTTGGGACTGGGGGCCTACGAGCAGTACTTC 14 few NA TRBJ2-7 TRBV29-1
CASSVAWGPGDSPLHF TGTGCCAGCAGCGTAGCTTGGGGGCCGGGGGATTCACCCCTCCACTTT 16 NA NA TRBJ1-6 TRBV9
CSVEEAIAATYNEQFF TGCAGCGTTGAGGAGGCAATAGCGGCAACCTACAATGAGCAGTTCTTC 16 NA NA TRBJ2-1 TRBV29-1
CASGEQGRRETQYF TGCGCCAGCGGGGAACAGGGTCGCCGGGAGACCCAGTACTTC 14 few NA TRBJ2-5 TRBV5-1
CSVAGGAGNTIYF TGCAGCGTTGCGGGGGGCGCAGGAAACACCATATATTTT 13 NA NA TRBJ1-3 TRBV29-1
CATSRRSSNEKLFF TGTGCCACCAGCAGACGGTCCAGTAATGAAAAACTGTTTTTT 14 NA NA TRBJ1-4 TRBV15
CASSLQATNEKLFF TGTGCCAGCAGTTTACAAGCAACTAATGAAAAACTGTTTTTT 14 NA NA TRBJ1-4 TRBV28
CASSLAGSTGELFF TGTGCCAGCAGCTTAGCTGGTAGCACCGGGGAGCTGTTTTTT 14 few NA TRBJ2-2 TRBV7-9
CASSVGAYVDTEAFF TGTGCCAGCAGCGTAGGGGCGTATGTGGACACTGAAGCTTTCTTT 15 few NA TRBJ1-1 TRBV9